This TCR beta chain was identified in a study of technical replicates of blood from a handful of donors. Clones were sequenced by immunoSEQ multiplex PCR, and TCRdb holds only the in-frame ones, with some missing. The sample consists of about 84,000 clones, around 93% of them appearing once. Of note for this clone: The germline gene is not matched at one end of the junction; a read error may be the cause.

Germline CDR1 is LNHDA and CDR2 is SQIVND (reference sequence). This CDR3 has 12 amino acids. The sequenced sample consisted of T cells isolated from PBMCs. The chain is built from TRBV19 and TRBJ2-6, with D maybe TRBD2 (5 bases). The source of this sequence is a human donor in good health. The CDR3 is CASSPEANILTF. The CDR3 nucleotides read TGTGCCAGCTCCCCGGAGGCCAACATCCTGACTTTC.